This entry is about one T cell receptor beta chain. Its antigen is not identified. This sample is part of a study of CD4+ T cells in melanoma. Study-level results: CD8+ T cell, macrophage and B cell function reportedly correlated with neoantigen-specific CD4+ T cells.

The protocol was immunoSEQ multiplex PCR, while the TCRdb copy is restricted to in-frame clones and leaves out a portion. Of roughly 16,000 clones listed, around 76% were seen once; the top ten hold less than 15%. V was clipped by 0 bases and J by 2 bases, with 5 bases between them. The CDR3 has 13 residues. Germline CDR1 MNHNY, CDR2 SVGAGI (reference sequence). The sequencing input was cells from a culture (not recorded whether cultured in vitro). This sequence joins TRBV6-6 and TRBJ2-7; D not resolved. The TCR was taken from a human donor with melanoma. The CDR3 loop is CASSYSRAYEQYF. DNA for the CDR3: TGTGCCAGCAGTTACTCTCGGGCCTACGAGCAGTACTTC.